The 31 T cell receptor beta chains reported below all come from one sample, sequenced in a study of blood T cell repertoires in COVID-19. The data were produced by immunoSEQ multiplex PCR, yet TCRdb's version contains in-frame clones alone and is incomplete. The sample has 250,000 to 300,000 clones, approximately 90% seen once. The sample consisted of PBMCs or T cells enriched from blood (not recorded which). These TCRs come from a man aged 35 to 55 who had recovered from COVID-19.

V and J are TRBV7-3 and TRBJ2-4; D is uncertain. Looked up from germline, CDR1 is SGHTA and CDR2 is FQGTGA. CDR3 size: 13 residues. The ends were cut back, 6 bases at V and 10 bases at J, with 16 bases in the middle. CDR3 coding DNA: TGTGCCAGCAGTCTCGAGGCCTCCCGAATTCAGTACTTC. Amino acid sequence: CASSLEASRIQYF.

The chain recombines TRBV18 with TRBJ2-3, with D possibly matching TRBD1 (5 bases). The germline V gene encodes CDR1 KGHSH and CDR2 LQKENI. This CDR3 comprises 14 residues. Trimming stripped 6 bases from V and 4 bases from J, with 14 bases between. The CDR3 region is CASSLGAGADTQYF. For the CDR3, the DNA is TGTGCCAGCTCGTTAGGGGCTGGGGCAGATACGCAGTATTTT.

The chain joins TRBV19 to TRBJ2-6; 8 nucleotides match TRBD1. The V gene's germline CDR1 is LNHDA and CDR2 SQIVND (reference sequence). Trimming took 10 bases from V and 1 from J; bases not matched to a gene: 9. This CDR3 is built from 16 residues. CDR3 sequence (DNA): TGTGCCACCAGACAGGGGCTTCCGTCTGGGGCCAACGTCCTGACTTTC. This translates into CATRQGLPSGANVLTF.

This chain connects TRBV29-1 to TRBJ1-4; maybe TRBD1 (5 bases). With 0 bases removed from V and 5 bases from J, the gap between germline ends came to 16 bases. Germline CDR1 is SQVTM and CDR2 is ANQGSEA. The CDR3 consists of 16 residues. The DNA for the CDR3 is TGCAGCGTTGAAGATCTTGGGCAGGAGGGGAATGAAAAACTGTTTTTT. It is translated as CSVEDLGQEGNEKLFF.

CDR3 in amino acids: CASRGTSGRSVYEQYF. The CDR3 DNA is TGTGCCAGCAGGGGGACTAGCGGGAGGAGCGTATACGAGCAGTACTTC. The chain joins TRBV11-2 to TRBJ2-7, with 15 nucleotides matching TRBD2. J gave up 4 bases and V 6 bases, and 7 bases lay outside the gene matches. The germline CDR1 and CDR2 sequences are SGHAT and FQNNGV. CDR3 length: 16 residues.

The V call is TRBV28, the J call TRBJ1-2; possible D gene TRBD1, 6 bases. The CDR3 is 12 amino acids. In germline, CDR1 is MDHEN, CDR2 SYDVKM. Trimming pared 10 bases from V and 2 bases from J, leaving 11 bases between. The CDR3 nucleotides are TGTGCCAACTGGCAGGGGAACTATGGCTACACCTTC. Amino acids: CANWQGNYGYTF.

This chain uses TRBV3-1 (or the pseudogene TRBV3-2) with TRBJ2-2; 8 bases are a match to TRBD1. This CDR3 region has 18 residues. Per the germline V gene, CDR1 is LGHDT and CDR2 is YNNKEL (reference sequence). Trimming removed 2 bases from V and 5 bases from J; junction bases left unmatched: 13. DNA for the CDR3: TGTGCCAGCAGCCAACTCATCCCTGGGACAGGATCGACCGGGGAGCTGTTTTTT. Translated, it gives CASSQLIPGTGSTGELFF.

The chain links TRBV7-9 to TRBJ2-3; weak D call: TRBD2 (5 bases). CDR1 is SEHNR and CDR2 is FQNEAQ in the germline V gene (reference sequence). The CDR3 sequence is 18 residues long. Trimming took off 3 bases at V and 3 bases at J, with 22 bases between the two ends. The CDR3 loop reads CASSFNGVSSSGTDTQYF. Here the CDR3 DNA reads TGTGCCAGCAGCTTTAACGGGGTCTCGAGTTCCGGGACAGATACGCAGTATTTT.

The V and J genes are TRBV7-2 and TRBJ2-7; 10 bases are a match to TRBD1. The CDR3 has 15 residues. The J segment lost 3 bases and the V segment lost 3 bases, leaving 5 bases of the junction unmatched. CDR1 is SGHTA and CDR2 is FQGNSA in the germline V gene. In DNA form, the CDR3 reads TGTGCCAGCAGCTTCCCGACAGGGGGCTTCTACGAGCAGTACTTC. Its protein product is CASSFPTGGFYEQYF.

This rearrangement joins TRBV29-1 to TRBJ1-5; 10 bases fit TRBD1. Losses at the gene ends were 4 bases for V and 6 bases for J; bases not matched to a gene: 3. The CDR3 length is 13 residues. Germline lookup yields CDR1 SQVTM and CDR2 ANQGSEA. In nucleotides, the CDR3 is TGCAGCGTTGCGGACAGGGGGGTTCAGCCCCAGCATTTT. It yields the protein CSVADRGVQPQHF.

The chain has TRBV12-5 and TRBJ1-1; tentative D call: TRBD1 (6 bases). CDR3 length equals 17 residues. Germline V gives CDR1 LGHNT, CDR2 FRNRAP. V shed 4 bases and J shed 1 base, with 19 bases lying between them. Here the CDR3 reads CASGSDTGQYPNTEAFF. In DNA form, the CDR3 reads TGTGCTAGTGGTTCCGATACGGGACAATACCCGAACACTGAAGCTTTCTTT.

Concerning this clone itself: Different DNA sequences within this sample yield the same CDR3. This chain connects TRBV18 to TRBJ1-5, with TRBD1 as a possible D gene (5 bases). The CDR3 consists of 13 residues. CDR1 is KGHSH, CDR2 LQKENI, per germline. V lost 6 bases and J 5 bases, leaving 11 bases between the germline ends. The CDR3 DNA follows: TGTGCCAGCTCCCGAGACAGTTATCAGCCCCAGCATTTT. This encodes CASSRDSYQPQHF.

The V call is TRBV11-3, the J call TRBJ1-6; D is possibly TRBD1 (6 bases). Germline CDR1 SGHNT, CDR2 YENEEA. Trimming pared 3 bases from V and 6 bases from J, leaving 15 bases between. The CDR3 extends over 16 amino acids. CDR3 loop: CASSFQGQVTNSPLHF. The DNA for the CDR3 is TGTGCCAGCAGCTTCCAGGGGCAAGTTACTAATTCACCCCTCCACTTT.

This sequence joins TRBV18 and TRBJ2-7, with 8 nucleotides matching TRBD2. The CDR3 extends over 13 amino acids. Germline CDR1 KGHSH, CDR2 LQKENI. V was pared by 6 bases and J by 3 bases, with 4 bases of the junction left unmatched. CDR3 sequence: CASSGGGIYEQYF. The CDR3 DNA is TGTGCCAGCTCCGGCGGGGGGATCTACGAGCAGTACTTC.

This clone was detected once. In nucleotides, the CDR3 is TGTGCCAGCAGTTTACCCCGCTTCGCGGGTCGTACCGGGGAGCTGTTTTTT. Translated: CASSLPRFAGRTGELFF. The chain is built from TRBV27 and TRBJ2-2; D may be TRBD2 (5 bases). Germline CDR1 MNHEY, CDR2 SMNVEV (reference sequence). This CDR3 comprises 17 residues. Trimming cost V 2 bases and J 5 bases, with 18 bases left between them.

The chain employs TRBV19 and TRBJ2-2, with 10 bases matching TRBD1. CDR1 is LNHDA, CDR2 SQIVND, per germline (reference sequence). CDR3 size: 16 residues. V dropped 5 bases and J dropped 5; count of bases not matched to a gene: 8. CDR3: CASSRTPGQGTGELFF. The CDR3 nucleotides are TGTGCCAGTAGTCGAACTCCGGGACAGGGGACCGGGGAGCTGTTTTTT.

The genes are TRBV3-1 (or the pseudogene TRBV3-2) and TRBJ1-1; TRBD1 might be the D (5 bases). Germline lookup yields CDR1 LGHDT and CDR2 YNNKEL (reference sequence). This CDR3 contains 17 residues. The V end lost 2 bases, the J end lost 2 bases, and 18 bases lay between the germline ends. The CDR3 DNA sequence: TGTGCCAGCAGCCAACGCGACAGACGACAAAAAAACACTGAAGCTTTCTTT. Its protein is CASSQRDRRQKNTEAFF.

V gene TRBV3-1 (or the pseudogene TRBV3-2) combines with J gene TRBJ2-3; 13 nucleotides match TRBD2. CDR1 is LGHDT, CDR2 YNNKEL, per germline (reference sequence). The CDR3 runs to 20 residues. Losses at the gene ends were 2 bases for V and 4 bases for J; bases not matched to a gene: 15. CDR3 region: CASSQPLRGGLAGFPDTQYF. The CDR3 DNA reads as TGTGCCAGCAGCCAACCCTTAAGAGGGGGACTAGCGGGATTTCCAGATACGCAGTATTTT.

The J gene is TRBJ2-5, the V gene TRBV27; TRBD2 might be the D (5 bases). Trimming shortened V by 5 bases and J by 1 base, and 14 bases separated the two germline ends. Germline V lookup: CDR1 MNHEY, CDR2 SMNVEV (reference sequence). CDR3 length: 15 residues. The chain's CDR3 is CASSPGFSAQETQYF. CDR3 in DNA: TGTGCCAGCAGTCCCGGGTTTAGCGCCCAAGAGACCCAGTACTTC.

The chain employs TRBV4-1 and TRBJ2-7, with 9 bases lining up with TRBD2. This CDR3 has 16 residues. Trimming took 0 bases from V and 1 from J; bases not matched to a gene: 4. Germline V gene sequence: CDR1 MGHRA, CDR2 YSYEKL. CDR3 loop: CASSQDGSGGSYEQYF. Written as DNA, the CDR3 is TGCGCCAGCAGCCAAGATGGAAGCGGGGGGTCCTACGAGCAGTACTTC.

V and J are TRBV27 and TRBJ2-7; 8 bases fit TRBD2. Germline CDR1 reads MNHEY; CDR2 reads SMNVEV (reference sequence). Trimming took 6 bases from V and 7 from J; bases not matched to a gene: 5. The CDR3 extends over 12 amino acids. CDR3 DNA: TGTGCCAGCAGCGGGAGGGCCCGTGAGCAGTACTTC. Protein product: CASSGRAREQYF.

V usage is TRBV30 and J usage is TRBJ1-6; 10 bases align to TRBD1. The CDR3 contains 14 residues. J gave up 9 bases and V 3 bases, and 5 bases lay outside the gene matches. The germline V gene has CDR1 GTSNPN and CDR2 SVGIG (reference sequence). The CDR3 here is CAWSGDRGSSPLHF. Here the CDR3 DNA reads TGTGCCTGGAGCGGGGACAGGGGTTCTTCACCCCTCCACTTT.

V and J are TRBV5-6 and TRBJ1-2; D unresolved. From germline, CDR1 is SGHDT and CDR2 YYEEEE. The CDR3 loop spans 12 amino acids. V shed 9 bases and J shed 4 bases, with 13 bases lying between them. CDR3 DNA: TGTGCCACCCGCGGGCAGATCTATGGCTACACCTTC. Translated: CATRGQIYGYTF.

This rearrangement joins TRBV14 to TRBJ1-2; tentative D call: TRBD1 (6 bases). This CDR3 contains 16 residues. Trimming left V 0 bases short and J 8 bases short, with 19 bases between. The V gene's germline CDR1 is SGHDN and CDR2 FVKESK. The CDR3 region has the DNA TGTGCCAGCAGCCAAGATGGTGACAGGACCTTGCGAGGCTACACCTTC. Translation: CASSQDGDRTLRGYTF. Variable domain in full (rest from reference TRBV14 and TRBJ1-2): EAGVTQFPSHSVIEKGQTVTLRCDPISGHDNLYWYRRVMGKEIKFLLHFVKESKQDESGMPNNRFLAERTGGTYSTLKVQPAELEDSGVYFCASSQDGDRTLRGYTFGSGTRLTVV.

This sequence joins TRBV6-5 and TRBJ1-5; D is unclear. CDR1 MNHEY and CDR2 SVGAGI come from the germline V gene. The V end lost 7 bases, the J end lost 6 bases, and 19 bases lay between the germline ends. The CDR3 runs 15 residues. The CDR3 coding sequence is TGTGCCAGCATCCGAGGATGGTTGCAGAGTCAGCCCCAGCATTTT. It encodes CASIRGWLQSQPQHF.

The chain employs TRBV2 and TRBJ1-2, with 7 bases identical to TRBD1. CDR3 size: 14 residues. Germline V CDR1 and CDR2: SNHLY, FYNNEI. The V segment lost 4 bases and the J segment 4 bases; nucleotides outside the gene matches: 6. The CDR3 loop reads CASSVTGVGYGYTF. CDR3 nucleotides: TGTGCCAGCAGTGTAACAGGGGTGGGCTATGGCTACACCTTC.

This chain uses TRBV18 with TRBJ2-3, with TRBD1 identical over 9 bases. CDR1 is KGHSH and CDR2 is LQKENI in the germline V gene. The CDR3 is 13 amino acids. V shed 6 bases and J 6 bases; nucleotides not matched to a gene: 4. CDR3 nucleotide sequence: TGTGCCAGCTCGGACAGGGGACAGGATACGCAGTATTTT. Its translation: CASSDRGQDTQYF.

In DNA form, the CDR3 reads TGTGCCAGCAGTGAAACCGACTGGTCCAGCTATGGCTACACCTTC. Amino acid sequence: CASSETDWSSYGYTF. V and J are TRBV6-1 and TRBJ1-2; the D is unclear. CDR1 and CDR2 from the germline V gene are MNHNS and SASEGT. V shed 2 bases and J shed 4 bases, with 14 bases lying between them. The CDR3 contains 15 residues.

This clone was detected only once. V is TRBV9 and J is TRBJ1-3; tentative D call: TRBD1 (6 bases). CDR1 is SGDLS and CDR2 is YYNGEE in the germline V gene. Trimming removed 1 base from V and 4 bases from J, with 18 bases in between. The CDR3 is 17 amino acids. The CDR3, as DNA: TGTGCCAGCAGCGTAAAAGGTCAGGGGCCTCTCGGAAACACCATATATTTT. Its protein is CASSVKGQGPLGNTIYF.

DNA of the CDR3: TGTGCCAGCAGCTTCGTGTCAGAAACAGATACGCAGTATTTT. Its protein is CASSFVSETDTQYF. The chain couples TRBV7-9 to TRBJ2-3, with D uncertain. The CDR3 length is 14 residues. Trimming took 3 bases from V and 3 from J, leaving 10 bases between them. Germline CDR1 and CDR2: SEHNR and FQNEAQ (reference sequence).

The genes are TRBV14 and TRBJ1-5; D is possibly TRBD1 (5 bases). Trimming took off 4 bases at V and 3 bases at J, with 7 bases between the two ends. The CDR3 sequence is 13 residues long. From germline, CDR1 is SGHDN and CDR2 FVKESK. The CDR3 protein is CASSRQNNQPQHF. Written as DNA, the CDR3 is TGTGCCAGCAGCCGACAGAACAATCAGCCCCAGCATTTT.